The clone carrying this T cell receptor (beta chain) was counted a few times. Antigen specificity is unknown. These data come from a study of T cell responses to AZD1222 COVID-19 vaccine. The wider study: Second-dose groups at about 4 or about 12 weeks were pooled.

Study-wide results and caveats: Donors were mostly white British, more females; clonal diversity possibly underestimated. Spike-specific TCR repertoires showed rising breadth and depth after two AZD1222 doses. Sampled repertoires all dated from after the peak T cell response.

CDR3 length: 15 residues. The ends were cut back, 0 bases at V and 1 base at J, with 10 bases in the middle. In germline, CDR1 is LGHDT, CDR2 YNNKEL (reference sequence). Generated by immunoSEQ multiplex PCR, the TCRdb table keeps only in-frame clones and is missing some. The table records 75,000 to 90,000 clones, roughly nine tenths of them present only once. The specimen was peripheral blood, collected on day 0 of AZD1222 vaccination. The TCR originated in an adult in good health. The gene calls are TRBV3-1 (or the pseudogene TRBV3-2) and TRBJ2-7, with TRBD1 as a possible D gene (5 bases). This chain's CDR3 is CASSQDFQGSYEQYF. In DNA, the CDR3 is TGTGCCAGCAGCCAAGATTTCCAGGGATCCTACGAGCAGTACTTC.